Below, 19 T cell receptor beta chains from the same sample are listed, as sequenced in a study of blood T cell repertoires in COVID-19. The table came from immunoSEQ multiplex PCR; TCRdb's copy has only in-frame clones and leaves some out. The table lists approximately 130,000 clones, about 87% of them singletons. Sample: peripheral blood. These receptors all come from a man in his forties or fifties with active COVID-19.

The gene calls are TRBV19 and TRBJ2-2; 7 nucleotides align to TRBD1. The CDR3 runs to 20 residues. The junction had 20 bases not matched to a gene; V was cut back by 3 bases and J by 4 bases. Germline CDR1 reads LNHDA; CDR2 reads SQIVND (reference sequence). Written as DNA, the CDR3 is TGTGCCAGTAGTATGACAGGGCCTTACGCCTATCTGCAGGGCACCGGGGAGCTGTTTTTT. Amino acid sequence: CASSMTGPYAYLQGTGELFF.

V usage is TRBV3-1 (or the pseudogene TRBV3-2) and J usage is TRBJ2-5; 11 bases match TRBD2. The CDR3 has 16 amino acids. The ends lost 0 bases at V and 6 bases at J; junction bases unmatched: 6. The V gene's germline CDR1 is LGHDT and CDR2 YNNKEL (reference sequence). The CDR3 nucleotides read TGTGCCAGCAGCCAAGATCGGCTAGCGGGGGGACAGACCCAGTACTTC. Its protein is CASSQDRLAGGQTQYF.

In the case of this clone: This specimen includes other DNA sequences encoding the same CDR3. J is TRBJ2-7 and V is TRBV6-5, with 7 bases lining up with TRBD2. V lost 9 bases to trimming and J lost 1 base; unmatched junction nucleotides: 3. Germline values: CDR1 MNHEY, CDR2 SVGAGI. This CDR3 has 12 amino acids. CDR3 coding DNA: TGTGCCAGTGGGAGGGGTTCCTACGAGCAGTACTTC. Amino acid sequence: CASGRGSYEQYF.

This chain uses TRBV5-1 with TRBJ2-1, with 9 bases lining up with TRBD2. V dropped 1 base and J dropped 8; count of bases not matched to a gene: 7. Germline values: CDR1 SGHRS, CDR2 YFSETQ. The CDR3 contains 15 residues. Here the CDR3 reads CASSLIAGVRDEQFF. The DNA for the CDR3 is TGCGCCAGCAGCTTGATAGCGGGGGTCAGGGATGAGCAGTTCTTC.

V usage is TRBV6-5 and J usage is TRBJ1-1; D remains ambiguous. CDR1 and CDR2 (germline): MNHEY, SVGAGI. This CDR3 is 15 amino acids long. Deletions cut 6 bases from V and 4 bases from J, with 18 bases between. The CDR3 coding sequence is TGTGCCAGCAGCCCACGGGTGGCTGGTGGCACTGAAGCTTTCTTT. Translated, it gives CASSPRVAGGTEAFF.

This chain connects TRBV27 to TRBJ1-2; D ambiguous. The CDR3 spans 15 residues. With 6 bases removed from V and 0 bases from J, the gap between germline ends came to 14 bases. CDR1 and CDR2 (germline): MNHEY, SMNVEV (reference sequence). The CDR3 protein is CASRGSGRANYGYTF. The DNA for the CDR3 is TGTGCCAGCAGGGGGTCGGGGAGGGCTAACTATGGCTACACCTTC.

V and J are TRBV6-8 and TRBJ2-1, with 11 positions matching TRBD2. The CDR3 spans 18 residues. Germline lookup yields CDR1 MNHGY and CDR2 SAAAGT. The V gene end was trimmed by 8 bases and the J gene end by 3 bases; junction bases not matched to a gene: 15. This chain's CDR3 is CASSLRILAGGLYNEQFF. In DNA, the CDR3 is TGTGCCAGCTCCCTAAGGATCCTAGCGGGGGGCCTCTACAATGAGCAGTTCTTC.

This clone was observed a few times. The V and J genes are TRBV5-4 and TRBJ1-6, with D unresolved. This CDR3 contains 15 residues. Germline V gives CDR1 SGHNT, CDR2 YYREEE (reference sequence). Trimming shortened V by 1 base and J by 3 bases, and 8 bases separated the two germline ends. Here the CDR3 reads CASSLLGDYNSPLHF. DNA for the CDR3: TGTGCCAGCAGCTTGCTCGGGGACTATAATTCACCCCTCCACTTT.

The chain couples TRBV5-4 to TRBJ2-2; 10 nucleotides line up with TRBD2. CDR3 length equals 16 residues. The V segment lost 1 base and the J segment 8 bases; nucleotides outside the gene matches: 8. CDR1 and CDR2 from the germline V gene are SGHNT and YYREEE (reference sequence). CDR3 in amino acids: CASSLSSLAGAGELFF. CDR3 sequence (DNA): TGTGCCAGCAGCTTGTCGTCCCTAGCGGGGGCGGGGGAGCTGTTTTTT.

Comment on this clone: The same CDR3 arises from other DNA sequences in this sample as well. The chain links TRBV3-1 (or the pseudogene TRBV3-2) to TRBJ1-3; TRBD1 is a possible D gene (5 bases). V gave up 3 bases and J gave up 4 bases, with 13 bases separating them. The germline CDR1 and CDR2 sequences are LGHDT and YNNKEL (reference sequence). CDR3 length equals 15 residues. DNA of the CDR3: TGTGCCAGCAGCCAGGCAAGGCAGGGAGGAAACACCATATATTTT. It translates to CASSQARQGGNTIYF.

Concerning this clone itself: Within the sample, other DNA sequences also encode this same CDR3. The chain couples TRBV12-5 to TRBJ2-2; 7 bases align to TRBD1. Per the germline V gene, CDR1 is LGHNT and CDR2 is FRNRAP. V trimming: 0 bases; J trimming: 0 bases; junction bases outside the gene matches: 4. The CDR3 loop spans 17 amino acids. The CDR3 sequence is CASGLVLGTANTGELFF. CDR3 DNA sequence: TGTGCTAGTGGTTTGGTACTGGGGACAGCGAACACCGGGGAGCTGTTTTTT.

V gene TRBV7-9 combines with J gene TRBJ2-5, with 8 bases matching TRBD2. Germline CDR1 reads SEHNR; CDR2 reads FQNEAQ (reference sequence). V shed 6 bases and J 4 bases; nucleotides not matched to a gene: 10. CDR3 length: 15 residues. CDR3 in DNA: TGTGCCAGCAGACCAAGCGGGGGCGAGGGAGAGACCCAGTACTTC. It translates to CASRPSGGEGETQYF.

The chain employs TRBV19 and TRBJ1-1; the match to TRBD1 covers 9 bases. Germline values: CDR1 LNHDA, CDR2 SQIVND (reference sequence). The CDR3 contains 13 residues. V was pared by 3 bases and J by 8 bases, with 4 bases of the junction left unmatched. In DNA form, the CDR3 reads TGTGCCAGTAGTATTGACAGGGGGGCCGAAGCTTTCTTT. It translates to CASSIDRGAEAFF.

This clone was picked up one time. CDR3 residues: CASRLHGSAGSPLHF. The CDR3 coding sequence is TGTGCCAGCAGACTACACGGGTCAGCTGGATCACCCCTCCACTTT. The chain uses TRBV6-5 and TRBJ1-6; D is uncertain. The ends were cut back, 6 bases at V and 10 bases at J, with 19 bases in the middle. This CDR3 comprises 15 residues. In germline, CDR1 is MNHEY, CDR2 SVGAGI.

J is TRBJ1-1 and V is TRBV12-2. TRBV12-2 is tagged as a pseudogene. The CDR3 totals 14 residues. CDR3 sequence (DNA): TGTGCAAGTCGCTCCTCATACGGGGGCACTGAAGCTTTCTTT. It specifies CASRSSYGGTEAFF.

As for this clone: A read error may account for a junction end that differs from germline. The chain is built from TRBV5-6 and TRBJ2-1; 12 nucleotides match TRBD2. The length of the CDR3 is 13 residues. Germline CDR1 reads SGHDT; CDR2 reads YYEEEE. The CDR3 spells CASSLLAGGPSIF. The CDR3 nucleotides read TGTGCCAGCAGCTTGCTAGCGGGGGGGCCTTCGATCTTC.

The genes are TRBV5-1 and TRBJ1-2; no clear D gene. Per the germline V gene, CDR1 is SGHRS and CDR2 is YFSETQ. The CDR3 extends over 14 amino acids. Trimming left V 5 bases short and J 4 bases short, with 15 bases between. The CDR3 here is CASRSVREGYGYTF. The DNA of the CDR3 is TGCGCCAGCAGATCCGTCCGCGAGGGCTATGGCTACACCTTC.

This clone was seen a single time. This chain links TRBV6-5 with TRBJ2-7; 8 bases match TRBD1. This CDR3 region has 16 residues. CDR1 and CDR2 from the germline V gene are MNHEY and SVGAGI. Trimming cost V 2 bases and J 2 bases; bases outside gene matches: 8. CDR3 nucleotides: TGTGCCAGCAGTTACGTGGCCAGGGGGCACCCCTACGAGCAGTACTTC. Protein: CASSYVARGHPYEQYF.

This clone was seen just once. CDR3 bases: TGTGCCAGCTCCCCGGGACAGGGGTACTTTGGCCTTAATTCACCCCTCCACTTT. Amino acid sequence: CASSPGQGYFGLNSPLHF. V is TRBV28 and J is TRBJ1-6; 10 positions agree with TRBD1. Germline CDR1 and CDR2: MDHEN and SYDVKM. With 8 bases clipped from V and 6 bases from J, the junction kept 16 bases outside the gene matches. CDR3 length equals 18 residues.